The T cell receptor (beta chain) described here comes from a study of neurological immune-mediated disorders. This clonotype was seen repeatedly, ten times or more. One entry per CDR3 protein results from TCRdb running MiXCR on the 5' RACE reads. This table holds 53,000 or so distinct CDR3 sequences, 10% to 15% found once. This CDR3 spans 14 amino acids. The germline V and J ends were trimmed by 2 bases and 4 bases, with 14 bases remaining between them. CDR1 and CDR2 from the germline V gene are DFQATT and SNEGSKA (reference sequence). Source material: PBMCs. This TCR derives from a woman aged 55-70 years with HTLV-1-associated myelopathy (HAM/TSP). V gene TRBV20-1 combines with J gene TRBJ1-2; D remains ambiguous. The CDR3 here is CSARPIDGPYGYTF. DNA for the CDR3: TGCAGTGCTAGACCGATAGACGGTCCCTATGGCTACACCTTC.